The clone carrying this T cell receptor (beta chain) has only a few counts. Its antigen remains unknown. This sample's RNA came from whole unsorted tissue. Distant lung tissue was collected more than 3 cm away from the tumor edge. Newly diagnosed lung cancer patients had thoracic surgery in China, August–November 2014, without prior chemotherapy. This sample is part of a study of tumor and adjacent non-tumor tissue in lung cancer. Turning to the study itself: Stage I to III disease affected some 11 men and 4 or 5 women aged roughly 31 to 85.

Study conclusions and caveats: Tumor repertoires had a smaller top 100 clone share than normal lung.

The library came from three nested PCR rounds adapted from ARM-PCR protocols. TCRdb re-called the multiplex PCR reads with MiXCR, one entry per CDR3 protein. The data contain around 99,000 distinct CDR3 sequences, 60% to 70% of them singletons. V lost 7 bases, J lost 4 bases, and 16 bases lay in between. CDR3 length: 14 residues. Germline-derived CDR1 and CDR2 are SEHNR and FQNEAQ (reference sequence). The sample taken for sequencing was distant non-tumor lung tissue. The source of this sequence is a man aged 60 to 75 with non-small cell lung cancer. The genes are TRBV7-9 and TRBJ1-1; a weak D match, TRBD1 (5 bases). CDR3 sequence (DNA): TGTGCCAGCACCCCCGGGGGGTGGAGCACTGAAGCTTTCTTT. This encodes CASTPGGWSTEAFF.